This T cell receptor (beta chain) was recorded in a study of control samples from healthy donors and cancer patients. Data came from immunoSEQ multiplex PCR; TCRdb stores just in-frame clones and leaves some out. Seen here are 100,000 to 150,000 clones, about 90% observed once, and the top ten hold around 2.1%. Germline CDR1 is MNHEY and CDR2 is SVGAGI. With 5 bases clipped from V and 0 bases from J, the junction kept 3 bases outside the gene matches. The CDR3 totals 15 residues. The TCR sequence derives from a woman aged 45 to 65 in good health. The sample comprised blood. This chain joins TRBV6-5 and TRBJ2-1; 8 bases fit TRBD2. The CDR3 sequence: CASSPSGSSYNEQFF. CDR3 coding DNA: TGTGCCAGCAGTCCCAGCGGGAGCTCCTACAATGAGCAGTTCTTC.